What follows are 10 T cell receptor beta chains derived from one specimen sequenced in a study of blood T cell repertoires in COVID-19. TCRdb's copy holds only in-frame clones and misses some; the assay was immunoSEQ multiplex PCR. The table shows about 200,000 clones, with roughly 80% occurring only once. Input material: peripheral blood. The origin of the receptors is a woman aged 40 to 50 with active or convalescent COVID-19.

This chain links TRBV28 with TRBJ1-1, with TRBD1 as a possible D gene (5 bases). This CDR3 is 14 amino acids long. V gave up 8 bases and J gave up 0 bases, with 13 bases separating them. CDR1 is MDHEN, CDR2 SYDVKM, per germline. The CDR3 bases are TGTGCCAGCGTCAGGGTTGCCATGAACACTGAAGCTTTCTTT. Its translation: CASVRVAMNTEAFF.

The chain is built from TRBV5-1 and TRBJ1-4; 9 nucleotides agree with TRBD1. V was pared by 0 bases and J by 8 bases, with 8 bases of the junction left unmatched. Looked up from germline, CDR1 is SGHRS and CDR2 is YFSETQ. The CDR3 sequence is 16 residues long. The CDR3 sequence: CASSLAIPDRGEKLFF. The CDR3 nucleotides are TGCGCCAGCAGCTTGGCTATTCCGGACAGGGGAGAAAAACTGTTTTTT.

The chain couples TRBV7-9 to TRBJ1-1, with D uncertain. Germline V gives CDR1 SEHNR, CDR2 FQNEAQ (reference sequence). The CDR3 sequence is 16 residues long. V shed 2 bases and J shed 3 bases, with 16 bases lying between them. CDR3 DNA: TGTGCCAGCAGCTTAAGCGTAGGCGGCCAATACACTGAAGCTTTCTTT. It specifies CASSLSVGGQYTEAFF.

The rearrangement uses TRBV5-1 and TRBJ1-3, with 8 bases lining up with TRBD1. V shed 5 bases and J 13 bases; nucleotides not matched to a gene: 5. The germline gives CDR1 SGHRS, CDR2 YFSETQ. The CDR3 contains 11 residues. This CDR3 is CASSTDRAIYF. CDR3 coding DNA: TGCGCCAGCAGTACGGACAGGGCGATATATTTT. Together with reference TRBV5-1 and TRBJ1-3, the CDR3 gives the full variable domain: KAGVTQTPRYLIKTRGQQVTLSCSPISGHRSVSWYQQTPGQGLQFLFEYFSETQRNKGNFPGRFSGRQFSNSRSEMNVSTLELGDSALYLCASSTDRAIYFGEGSWLTVV.

This clone was detected once. The chain carries TRBV7-2 and TRBJ1-2; D perhaps matches TRBD1 (5 bases). Germline V gives CDR1 SGHTA, CDR2 FQGNSA. This CDR3 region has 15 residues. With 2 bases removed from V and 7 bases from J, the gap between germline ends came to 17 bases. The CDR3 nucleotides are TGTGCCAGCAGCTTAACGTCCGGGACTCTGAGTGGCTACACCTTC. Amino acid sequence: CASSLTSGTLSGYTF.

The chain joins TRBV19 to TRBJ1-5; 12 bases match TRBD1. J was trimmed by 6 bases and V by 5 bases; bases with no gene match: 26. The CDR3 is made up of 22 amino acids. Germline CDR1 is LNHDA and CDR2 is SQIVND (reference sequence). The CDR3 protein is CASSDHIQVVNRGQGAGQPQHF. The CDR3 nucleotides read TGTGCCAGTAGTGACCATATCCAAGTGGTAAACCGGGGACAGGGGGCAGGTCAGCCCCAGCATTTT.

This sequence joins TRBV18 and TRBJ2-7, with 8 bases matching TRBD1. This CDR3 contains 17 residues. CDR1 and CDR2 (germline): KGHSH, LQKENI. Trimming took 4 bases from V and 1 from J; bases not matched to a gene: 12. CDR3 amino acids: CASSLLAPGQASYEQYF. In DNA form, the CDR3 reads TGTGCCAGCTCACTTCTCGCCCCGGGACAGGCATCCTACGAGCAGTACTTC.

The V call is TRBV11-2, the J call TRBJ2-3; 8 bases fit TRBD2. Germline V CDR1 and CDR2: SGHAT, FQNNGV. The trim removed 2 bases at V and 0 bases at J, leaving 10 bases unmatched. CDR3 length: 18 residues. The CDR3 DNA reads TGTGCCAGCAGCTTACGGGTAGTAGCGGGGCAGAGCACAGATACGCAGTATTTT. Translation gives CASSLRVVAGQSTDTQYF.

V and J are TRBV7-6 and TRBJ2-3, with D unclear. Germline lookup yields CDR1 SGHVS and CDR2 FNYEAQ. V lost 5 bases, J lost 0 bases, and 3 bases lay in between. This CDR3 spans 12 amino acids. The CDR3 DNA follows: TGTGCCAGCAGCCAGAGCACAGATACGCAGTATTTT. Residues: CASSQSTDTQYF.

V is TRBV5-1 and J is TRBJ2-1; D call uncertain. From germline, CDR1 is SGHRS and CDR2 YFSETQ. The CDR3 extends over 14 amino acids. Trimming shortened V by 0 bases and J by 6 bases, and 10 bases separated the two germline ends. CDR3 amino acids: CASSLVADGNEQFF. DNA for the CDR3: TGCGCCAGCAGCTTGGTGGCGGATGGCAATGAGCAGTTCTTC.